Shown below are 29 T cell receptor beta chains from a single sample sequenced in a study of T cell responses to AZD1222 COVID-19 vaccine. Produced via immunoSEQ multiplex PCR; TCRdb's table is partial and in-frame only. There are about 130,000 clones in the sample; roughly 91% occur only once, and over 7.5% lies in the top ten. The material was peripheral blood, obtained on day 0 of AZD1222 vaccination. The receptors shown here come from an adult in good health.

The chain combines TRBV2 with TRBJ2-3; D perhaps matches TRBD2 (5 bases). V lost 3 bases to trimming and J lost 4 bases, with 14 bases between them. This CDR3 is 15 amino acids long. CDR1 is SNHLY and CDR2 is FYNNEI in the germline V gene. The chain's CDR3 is CASSDPLADADTQYF. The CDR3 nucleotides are TGTGCCAGCAGTGATCCCCTAGCCGATGCAGATACGCAGTATTTT.

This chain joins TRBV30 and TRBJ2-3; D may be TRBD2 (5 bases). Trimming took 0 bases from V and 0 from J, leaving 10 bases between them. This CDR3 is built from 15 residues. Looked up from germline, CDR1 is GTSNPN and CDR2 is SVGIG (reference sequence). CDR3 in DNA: TGTGCCTGGAGTGTTGGGCTAGCTAGCACAGATACGCAGTATTTT. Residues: CAWSVGLASTDTQYF.

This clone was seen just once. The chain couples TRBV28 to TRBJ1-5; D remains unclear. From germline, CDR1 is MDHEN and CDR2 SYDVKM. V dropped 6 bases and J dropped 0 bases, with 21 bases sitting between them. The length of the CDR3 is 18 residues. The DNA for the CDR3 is TGTGCCAGCAGCCTAAGCCGTGGCAGTACATATAGCAATCAGCCCCAGCATTTT. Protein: CASSLSRGSTYSNQPQHF.

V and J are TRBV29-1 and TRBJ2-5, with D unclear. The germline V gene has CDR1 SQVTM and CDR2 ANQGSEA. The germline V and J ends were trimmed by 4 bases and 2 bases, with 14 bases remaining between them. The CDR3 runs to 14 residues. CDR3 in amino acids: CSVGMTRLQETQYF. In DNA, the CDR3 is TGCAGCGTTGGAATGACGCGGCTTCAAGAGACCCAGTACTTC.

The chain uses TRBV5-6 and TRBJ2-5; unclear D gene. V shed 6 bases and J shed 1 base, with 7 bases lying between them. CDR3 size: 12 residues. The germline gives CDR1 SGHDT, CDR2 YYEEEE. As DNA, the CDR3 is TGTGCCAGCAAGACCTTCCAAGAGACCCAGTACTTC. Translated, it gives CASKTFQETQYF.

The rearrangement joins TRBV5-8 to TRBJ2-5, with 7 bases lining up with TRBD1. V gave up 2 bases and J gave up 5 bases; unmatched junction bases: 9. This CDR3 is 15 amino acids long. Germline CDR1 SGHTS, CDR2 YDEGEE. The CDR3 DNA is TGTGCCAGCAGCTTTTCGCAGGGGGTATGGGAGACCCAGTACTTC. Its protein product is CASSFSQGVWETQYF.

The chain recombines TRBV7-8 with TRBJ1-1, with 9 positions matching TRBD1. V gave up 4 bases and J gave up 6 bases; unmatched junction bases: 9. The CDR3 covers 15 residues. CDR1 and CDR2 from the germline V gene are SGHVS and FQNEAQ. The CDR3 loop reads CASSSGTGLYAEAFF. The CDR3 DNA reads TGTGCCAGCAGCTCCGGGACAGGGTTATATGCTGAAGCTTTCTTT.

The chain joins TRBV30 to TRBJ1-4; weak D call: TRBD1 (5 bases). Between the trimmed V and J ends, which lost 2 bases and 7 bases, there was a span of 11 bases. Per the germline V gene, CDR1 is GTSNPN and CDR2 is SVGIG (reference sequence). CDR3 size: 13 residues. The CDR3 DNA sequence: TGTGCCTGGAGTACGGCAGGGCGTGAAAAACTGTTTTTT. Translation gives CAWSTAGREKLFF.

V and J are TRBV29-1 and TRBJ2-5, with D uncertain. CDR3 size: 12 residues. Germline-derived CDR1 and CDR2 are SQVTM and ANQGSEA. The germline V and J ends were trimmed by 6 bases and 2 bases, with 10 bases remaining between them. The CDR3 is CSVDLGQETQYF. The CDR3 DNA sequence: TGCAGCGTCGATTTGGGGCAAGAGACCCAGTACTTC.

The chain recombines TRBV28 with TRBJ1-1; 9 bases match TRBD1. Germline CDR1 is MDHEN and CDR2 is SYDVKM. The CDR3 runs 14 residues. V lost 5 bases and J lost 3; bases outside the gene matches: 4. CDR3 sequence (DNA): TGTGCCAGCAGTGGAGGACAGGGGTACACTGAAGCTTTCTTT. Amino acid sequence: CASSGGQGYTEAFF.

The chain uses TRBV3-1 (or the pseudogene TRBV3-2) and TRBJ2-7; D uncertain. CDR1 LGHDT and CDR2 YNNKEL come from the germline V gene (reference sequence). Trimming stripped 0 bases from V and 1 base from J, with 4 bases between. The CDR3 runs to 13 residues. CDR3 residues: CASSQEVSYEQYF. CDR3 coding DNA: TGTGCCAGCAGCCAAGAGGTTTCCTACGAGCAGTACTTC.

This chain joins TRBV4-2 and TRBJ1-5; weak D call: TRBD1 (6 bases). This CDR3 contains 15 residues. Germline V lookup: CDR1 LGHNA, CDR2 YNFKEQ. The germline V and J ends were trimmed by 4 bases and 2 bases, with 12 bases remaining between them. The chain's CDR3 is CASSLYRDRNQPQHF. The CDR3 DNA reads TGTGCCAGCAGCCTATACAGGGATCGCAATCAGCCCCAGCATTTT.

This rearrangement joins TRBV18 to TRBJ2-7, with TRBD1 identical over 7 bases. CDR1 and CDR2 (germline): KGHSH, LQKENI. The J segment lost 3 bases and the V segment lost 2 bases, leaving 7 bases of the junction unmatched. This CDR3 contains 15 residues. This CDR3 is CASSPAGTVNYEQYF. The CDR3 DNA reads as TGTGCCAGCTCACCAGCCGGGACAGTAAACTACGAGCAGTACTTC.

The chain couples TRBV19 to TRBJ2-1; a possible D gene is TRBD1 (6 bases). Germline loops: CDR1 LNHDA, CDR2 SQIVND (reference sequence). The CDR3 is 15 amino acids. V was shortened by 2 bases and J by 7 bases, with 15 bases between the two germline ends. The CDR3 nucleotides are TGTGCCAGTAGTATATCGCCAGGGCAGGGGAATGAGCAGTTCTTC. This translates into CASSISPGQGNEQFF.

The CDR3, as DNA: TGCAGTGCTAGTCGACTACGTTGGGAGACCTCCTACAATGAGCAGTTCTTC. Translating it yields CSASRLRWETSYNEQFF. The chain links TRBV20-1 to TRBJ2-1; D is possibly TRBD2 (5 bases). Germline loops: CDR1 DFQATT, CDR2 SNEGSKA (reference sequence). The CDR3 loop spans 17 amino acids. Trimming cost V 3 bases and J 0 bases, with 18 bases left between them.

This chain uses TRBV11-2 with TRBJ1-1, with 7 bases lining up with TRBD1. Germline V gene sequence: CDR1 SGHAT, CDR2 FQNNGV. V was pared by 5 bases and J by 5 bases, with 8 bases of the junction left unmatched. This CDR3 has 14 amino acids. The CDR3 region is CASSLSPGGTEAFF. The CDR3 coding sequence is TGTGCCAGCAGCCTATCACCAGGGGGGACTGAAGCTTTCTTT.

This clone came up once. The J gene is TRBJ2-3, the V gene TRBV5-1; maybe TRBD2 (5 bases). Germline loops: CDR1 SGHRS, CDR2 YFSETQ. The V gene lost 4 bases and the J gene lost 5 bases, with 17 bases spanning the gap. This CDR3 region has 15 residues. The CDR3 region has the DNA TGCGCCAGCAGCCTCGCGGCGGGCGTGGGAGATACGCAGTATTTT. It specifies CASSLAAGVGDTQYF.

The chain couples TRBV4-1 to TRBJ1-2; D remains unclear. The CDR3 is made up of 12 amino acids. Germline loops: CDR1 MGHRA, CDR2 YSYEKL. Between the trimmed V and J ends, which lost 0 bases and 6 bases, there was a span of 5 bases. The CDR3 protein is CASSQEADGYTF. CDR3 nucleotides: TGCGCCAGCAGCCAAGAGGCGGATGGCTACACCTTC.

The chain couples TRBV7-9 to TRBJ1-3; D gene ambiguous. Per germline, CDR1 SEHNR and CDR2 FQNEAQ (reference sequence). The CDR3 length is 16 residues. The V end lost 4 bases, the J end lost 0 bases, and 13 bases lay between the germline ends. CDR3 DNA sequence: TGTGCCAGCAGCTCTCTAGCCAGCCCCTCTGGAAACACCATATATTTT. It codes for CASSSLASPSGNTIYF.

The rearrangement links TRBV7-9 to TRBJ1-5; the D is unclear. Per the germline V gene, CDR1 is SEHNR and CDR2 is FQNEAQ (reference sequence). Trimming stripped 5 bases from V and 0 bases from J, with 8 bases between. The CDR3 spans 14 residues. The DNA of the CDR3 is TGTGCCAGCAGCCCGGGTTATAGCAATCAGCCCCAGCATTTT. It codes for CASSPGYSNQPQHF.

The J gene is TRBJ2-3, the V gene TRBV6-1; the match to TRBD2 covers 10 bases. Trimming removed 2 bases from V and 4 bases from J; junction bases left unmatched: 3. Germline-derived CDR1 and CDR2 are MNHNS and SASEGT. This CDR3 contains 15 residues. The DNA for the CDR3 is TGTGCCAGCAGTGAATTAGCGGGGGGCGCAGATACGCAGTATTTT. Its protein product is CASSELAGGADTQYF.

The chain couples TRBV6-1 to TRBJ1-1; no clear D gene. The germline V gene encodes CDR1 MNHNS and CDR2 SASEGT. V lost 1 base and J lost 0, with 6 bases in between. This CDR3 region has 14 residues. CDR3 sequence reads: CASSEVGMNTEAFF. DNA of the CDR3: TGTGCCAGCAGTGAAGTCGGGATGAACACTGAAGCTTTCTTT.

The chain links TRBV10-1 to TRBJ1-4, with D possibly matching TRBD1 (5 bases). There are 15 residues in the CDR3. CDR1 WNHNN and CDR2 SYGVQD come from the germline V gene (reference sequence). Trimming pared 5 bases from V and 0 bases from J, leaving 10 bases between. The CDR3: CASSRTLPTNEKLFF. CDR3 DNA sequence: TGCGCCAGCAGTCGGACACTTCCAACTAATGAAAAACTGTTTTTT.

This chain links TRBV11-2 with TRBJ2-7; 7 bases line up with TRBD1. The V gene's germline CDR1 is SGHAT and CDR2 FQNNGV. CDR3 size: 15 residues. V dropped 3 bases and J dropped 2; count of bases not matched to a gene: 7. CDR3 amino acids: CASSLTGTAPYEQYF. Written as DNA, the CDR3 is TGTGCCAGCAGCTTGACCGGGACAGCCCCCTACGAGCAGTACTTC.

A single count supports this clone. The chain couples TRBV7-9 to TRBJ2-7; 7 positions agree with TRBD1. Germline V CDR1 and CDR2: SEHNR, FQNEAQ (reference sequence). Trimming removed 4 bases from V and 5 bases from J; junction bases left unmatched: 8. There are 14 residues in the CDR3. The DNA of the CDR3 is TGTGCCAGCAGCTCCCAGGGGGTCCCCGACGAGCAGTACTTC. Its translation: CASSSQGVPDEQYF.

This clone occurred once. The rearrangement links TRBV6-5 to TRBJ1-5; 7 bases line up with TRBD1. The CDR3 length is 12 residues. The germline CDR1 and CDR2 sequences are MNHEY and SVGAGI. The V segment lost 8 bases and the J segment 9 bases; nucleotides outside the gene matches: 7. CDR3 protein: CASGQGGLPQHF. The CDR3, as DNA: TGTGCCAGCGGACAAGGGGGCCTGCCCCAGCATTTT.

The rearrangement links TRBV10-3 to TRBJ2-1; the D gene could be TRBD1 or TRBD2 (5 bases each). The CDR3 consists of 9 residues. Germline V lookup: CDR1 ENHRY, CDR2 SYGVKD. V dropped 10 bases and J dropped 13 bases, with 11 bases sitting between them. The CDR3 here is CASPGDQFF. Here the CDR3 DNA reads TGTGCCAGCCCTGGGGACCAGTTCTTC.

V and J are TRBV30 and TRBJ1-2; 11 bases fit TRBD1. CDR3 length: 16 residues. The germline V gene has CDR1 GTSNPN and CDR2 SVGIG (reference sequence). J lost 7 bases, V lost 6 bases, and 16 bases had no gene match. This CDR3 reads CACSVAGDRGTGGYTF. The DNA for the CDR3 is TGTGCCTGCTCTGTCGCCGGGGACAGGGGGACGGGTGGCTACACCTTC.

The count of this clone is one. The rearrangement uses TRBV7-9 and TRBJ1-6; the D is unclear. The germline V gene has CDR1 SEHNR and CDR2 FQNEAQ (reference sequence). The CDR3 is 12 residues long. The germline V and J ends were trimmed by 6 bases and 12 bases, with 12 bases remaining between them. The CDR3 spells CASSAVGGPLHF. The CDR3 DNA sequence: TGTGCCAGCAGTGCGGTTGGAGGACCCCTCCACTTT.